A selection of T cell receptor beta chains follows, all from one sample in a study of blood T cell repertoires in COVID-19. TCRdb's copy holds only in-frame clones and misses some; the assay was immunoSEQ multiplex PCR. This sample has about 210,000 clones, with over 80% found just once. The source material was PBMCs or T cells enriched from blood (not recorded which). The receptors derive from a man younger than 35 with acute COVID-19. The CDR3 runs from the conserved cysteine through the conserved F or W. Each record gives: V gene, D gene, J gene, CDR3 DNA, CDR3 protein. D genes are given only for firm matches.

TRBV13,-,TRBJ1-3,TGTGCCAGCAGCCCACAGGTGGCAGATGTATCTGGAAACACCATATATTTT,CASSPQVADVSGNTIYF
TRBV28,TRBD1,TRBJ1-2,TGTGCCAGCACTTGGGACAGGGGAAACTATGGCTACACCTTC,CASTWDRGNYGYTF
TRBV2,TRBD2,TRBJ2-7,TGTGCCAGCAGATTACTAGCGGGGGAGCAGTACTTC,CASRLLAGEQYF
TRBV30,-,TRBJ2-7,TGTGCCTGGAGTGAACCGGGAACTTACGAGCAGTACTTC,CAWSEPGTYEQYF
TRBV27,TRBD1,TRBJ2-7,TGTGCCAGCAGTGCCGTAGGTACAGGGGGCTACGAGCAGTACTTC,CASSAVGTGGYEQYF
TRBV27,TRBD2,TRBJ2-7,TGTGCCAGCAGTCCCTTTGGCGGGAGTAGCTACGAGCAGTACTTC,CASSPFGGSSYEQYF
TRBV5-1,TRBD2,TRBJ2-1,TGCGCCAGCAGCCCGGGAGGGCGCTACAATGAGCAGTTCTTC,CASSPGGRYNEQFF
TRBV4-3,-,TRBJ1-4,TGCGCCAGCAGCCAAGTAGGCAGGGCGACTAATGAAAAACTGTTTTTT,CASSQVGRATNEKLFF
TRBV28,-,TRBJ2-7,TGTGCCAGCAGTTCACAGGCTCCTCGGGACGAGCAGTACTTC,CASSSQAPRDEQYF
TRBV29-1,TRBD1,TRBJ2-7,TGCAGCGTTCTACACCCGACAGGGTACGAGCAGTACTTC,CSVLHPTGYEQYF
TRBV5-1,TRBD1,TRBJ2-2,TGCGCCAGCAGCGCCGGACAGGGGTCGAACACCGGGGAGCTGTTTTTT,CASSAGQGSNTGELFF
TRBV4-3,-,TRBJ2-7,TGCGCCAGCAGCCAAATAATGTCCCCCCTCTACGAGCAGTACTTC,CASSQIMSPLYEQYF
TRBV30,-,TRBJ1-1,TGTGCCTGGATTACTCGCGTATCAGGGACTGAAGCTTTCTTT,CAWITRVSGTEAFF
TRBV28,-,TRBJ1-1,TGTGCCAGCAGTCACCTAACGGGGGACACTGAAGCTTTCTTT,CASSHLTGDTEAFF
TRBV28,-,TRBJ1-1,TGTGCCAGCAGTTTTTCTCAGGGGACCACTGAAGCTTTCTTT,CASSFSQGTTEAFF
TRBV2,-,TRBJ1-4,TGTGCCAGCAGTGAAGGGAATAGGGGAGGAGAAAAACTGTTTTTT,CASSEGNRGGEKLFF
TRBV25-1,-,TRBJ1-1,TGTGCCAGCAGTGAGAACAGGGACACTGAAGCTTTCTTT,CASSENRDTEAFF